This T cell receptor (beta chain) stems from a study of blood T cell repertoires in COVID-19. The assay was immunoSEQ multiplex PCR, and TCRdb's table has in-frame clones only and misses some. The data show 90,000 to 150,000 clones, 65% to 90% seen once. The CDR3 loop spans 12 amino acids. The V gene's germline CDR1 is MNHEY and CDR2 SVGAGI. The ends were cut back, 4 bases at V and 3 bases at J, with 7 bases in the middle. This clonotype was sampled from a man older than 75 with acute or convalescent COVID-19. Source material: peripheral blood. The chain uses TRBV6-5 and TRBJ2-7; no definite D call. CDR3: CASSSGFYEQYF. DNA for the CDR3: TGTGCCAGCAGTTCCGGGTTCTACGAGCAGTACTTC.